This T cell receptor (beta chain) was sequenced in a study of T cell changes during pregnancy in multiple sclerosis. Produced via immunoSEQ multiplex PCR; TCRdb's table is partial and in-frame only. This table holds about 59,000 clones, over 90% found once. The germline gives CDR1 SQVTM, CDR2 ANQGSEA. The CDR3 contains 15 residues. Trimming stripped 3 bases from V and 6 bases from J, with 20 bases between. This chain links TRBV29-1 with TRBJ1-2, with D tentatively TRBD1 (6 bases). The clonotype comes from a female donor with multiple sclerosis, enrolled in a pregnancy study. This specimen was CD8+ T cells from peripheral blood mononuclear cells, taken in the third trimester of pregnancy. CDR3 nucleotides: TGCAGCGTTGAGAAGGGGGGGAGTCAGAAAGATGGCTACACCTTC. This sequence encodes CSVEKGGSQKDGYTF.